This T cell receptor (beta chain) is from a study of shared clonotypes between healthy human individuals. Looking at the study overall: Researchers assigned three CD4 naive, three CD4 memory, two CD8 naive and one CD8 memory plate to each donor.

The protocol was immunoSEQ multiplex PCR, while the TCRdb copy is restricted to in-frame clones and leaves out a portion. The data contain some 2,000,000 clones, 90% to 97% of them singletons. Details on this clone: Its antigen is not known.

Study results and caveats: Sequencing depth was expected to influence donor clonotype sharing.

Germline values: CDR1 SGHTA, CDR2 FQGTGA. The CDR3 has 14 residues. Trimming shortened V by 0 bases and J by 5 bases, and 11 bases separated the two germline ends. Material: naive CD4+ T cells sorted from blood. The subset is: CD45RA+ positively selected. This clonotype originated in a man aged 18 to 29 in good health. The chain joins TRBV7-3 to TRBJ2-7; possibly TRBD1 or TRBD2 for D (5 bases each). CDR3 loop: CASSLTPGSHEQYF. The CDR3 nucleotides are TGTGCCAGCAGCTTAACACCAGGGAGCCACGAGCAGTACTTC.